The source of this TCR beta chain is a study of cytomegalovirus exposure and HLA in healthy donors. The CDR3 runs 14 residues. Trimming stripped 4 bases from V and 4 bases from J, with 12 bases between. In germline, CDR1 is MDHEN, CDR2 SYDVKM. Primers for the PCR totalled 60 Vbeta and 13 Jbeta. Assay: immunoSEQ multiplex PCR; the TCRdb copy retains only in-frame clones and omits some. This sample has 100,000 to 150,000 clones, with about three quarters found just once. The specimen was PBMCs. The sequence was collected from a woman aged 25 to 39 in good health and CMV-seronegative. V usage is TRBV28 and J usage is TRBJ2-3, with D possibly TRBD2 on 6 matching bases. The CDR3 DNA sequence: TGTGCCAGCAGTTCCGGGACTTTGGCAGATACGCAGTATTTT. It translates to CASSSGTLADTQYF.